Following are 21 T cell receptor beta chains from one sample sequenced in a study of Graves' ophthalmopathy and Graves' hyperthyroidism. Amplification targeted the TCR beta CDR3 regions, with RNA transcripts as the source material. The authors performed first-round RT-PCR with HTBI primers and then a second-round multiplex PCR. TCRdb re-called the multiplex PCR reads with MiXCR, one entry per CDR3 protein. The sample lists approximately 700,000 distinct CDR3 sequences; approximately 39% were seen once. The specimen was peripheral blood. The receptors shown here come from an adult man with Graves' ophthalmopathy.

This rearrangement joins TRBV5-1 to TRBJ1-4, with D perhaps TRBD1 (5 bases). The V end was cut by 4 bases, the J end by 4 bases, with 8 bases between. Germline CDR1 and CDR2: SGHRS and YFSETQ. This CDR3 has 13 residues. The CDR3 here is CASSRQGNEKLFF. CDR3 DNA: TGCGCCAGCAGCAGGCAGGGTAATGAAAAACTGTTTTTT.

Concerning this clonotype: Relative to the germline gene, one junction end is altered; a read error may explain this. The chain couples TRBV6-4 to TRBJ1-1; TRBD1 agrees at 9 bases. CDR3 length equals 14 residues. CDR1 is MRHNA and CDR2 is SNTAGT in the germline V gene. The CDR3 loop is CAGSPGQGNTEAFF. CDR3 nucleotide sequence: TGTGCCGGCAGTCCGGGACAGGGAAACACTGAAGCTTTCTTT.

This clonotype was counted once. The chain links TRBV25-1 to TRBJ2-1; D unresolved. CDR3 size: 15 residues. V was trimmed by 6 bases and J by 3 bases, leaving 15 bases between them. Germline CDR1 reads MGHDK; CDR2 reads SYGVNS. The CDR3 spells CASRPTAPVYNEQFF. CDR3 DNA: TGTGCCAGCAGGCCGACGGCGCCCGTCTACAATGAGCAGTTCTTC. The complete variable domain, with remaining parts taken from reference TRBV25-1 and TRBJ2-1, reads EADIYQTPRYLVIGTGKKITLECSQTMGHDKMYWYQQDPGMELHLIHYSYGVNSTEKGDLSSESTVSRIRTEHFPLTLESARPSHTSQYLCASRPTAPVYNEQFFGPGTRLTVL.

This chain connects TRBV10-3 to TRBJ2-2; D gene ambiguous. Germline values: CDR1 ENHRY, CDR2 SYGVKD. V dropped 2 bases and J dropped 8 bases, with 6 bases sitting between them. The CDR3 is 12 amino acids. CDR3 nucleotide sequence: TGTGCCATCAGTGAGGTCTCGGGGGAGCTGTTTTTT. Protein: CAISEVSGELFF.

This clonotype has a single count. The chain carries TRBV7-9 and TRBJ2-7; 11 nucleotides line up with TRBD2. V was pared by 4 bases and J by 1 base, with 12 bases of the junction left unmatched. Per germline, CDR1 SEHNR and CDR2 FQNEAQ (reference sequence). The CDR3 spans 18 residues. The CDR3 reads CASSSRSLAGGQSYEQYF. CDR3 coding DNA: TGTGCCAGCAGCTCCCGCTCTCTAGCGGGAGGACAATCCTACGAGCAGTACTTC.

This sequence joins TRBV7-2 and TRBJ1-2; D is perhaps TRBD1 (5 bases). The CDR3 has 14 residues. V lost 0 bases to trimming and J lost 12 bases, with 17 bases between them. CDR1 is SGHTA and CDR2 is FQGNSA in the germline V gene. CDR3 protein: CASSLAEGSSGNTF. The CDR3 DNA is TGTGCCAGCAGCTTAGCGGAGGGGAGCTCTGGAAACACCTTC.

This clonotype came up many times. This chain uses TRBV4-2 with TRBJ1-5; D is ambiguous. Looked up from germline, CDR1 is LGHNA and CDR2 is YNFKEQ. There are 15 residues in the CDR3. Trimming removed 0 bases at V and 2 bases at J, with 8 bases between. The CDR3: CASSQDQLGNQPQHF. CDR3 sequence (DNA): TGTGCCAGCAGCCAAGATCAGCTCGGCAATCAGCCCCAGCATTTT.

This rearrangement joins TRBV7-7 to TRBJ2-5; 8 nucleotides line up with TRBD2. The CDR3 consists of 15 residues. J gave up 4 bases and V 5 bases, and 9 bases lay outside the gene matches. Germline V CDR1 and CDR2: SSHAT, FNYEAQ (reference sequence). The CDR3 nucleotides read TGTGCCAGCAGCCCCCAGGTTGCGGGAGGAGAGACCCAGTACTTC. Protein: CASSPQVAGGETQYF.

In the case of this clonotype: Its ends do not fully match the called genes, so a read error is possible. The chain has TRBV19 and TRBJ2-7; D may be TRBD2 (5 bases). Germline assignment: CDR1 LNHDA and CDR2 SQIVND (reference sequence). The length of the CDR3 is 13 residues. The CDR3, as DNA: TGTGCCAGTAAACCCAGCGGTGCCGGGGAGCTGTACTTC. This encodes CASKPSGAGELYF.

Regarding this clonotype: Since a much larger clone is just one base distant, this may be a read error. V and J are TRBV24-1 and TRBJ2-7, with D perhaps matching TRBD2 (5 bases). The germline V gene has CDR1 KGHDR and CDR2 SFDVKD. The CDR3 is 15 amino acids. The DNA of the CDR3 is TGTGTCACCAGTGATCCCAACGGGGACTCCTACGAGCAGTACTTC. Translation: CVTSDPNGDSYEQYF.

The V call is TRBV18, the J call TRBJ2-5; D is possibly TRBD2 (5 bases). The germline V gene encodes CDR1 KGHSH and CDR2 LQKENI. V was clipped by 2 bases and J by 7 bases, with 14 bases between them. The CDR3 extends over 14 amino acids. CDR3 amino acids: CASSPGSAEGTQYF. CDR3 coding DNA: TGTGCCAGCTCACCAGGGTCCGCCGAGGGGACCCAGTACTTC. Full variable domain (rest looked up from reference TRBV18 and TRBJ2-5): NAGVMQNPRHLVRRRGQEARLRCSPMKGHSHVYWYRQLPEEGLKFMVYLQKENIIDESGMPKERFSAEFPKEGPSILRIQQVVRGDSAAYFCASSPGSAEGTQYFGPGTRLLVL.

Notes on this clonotype: The CDR3 does not end in the conserved phenylalanine or tryptophan, so this is likely a read error. The chain couples TRBV2 to TRBJ1-1; D remains unclear. Germline assignment: CDR1 SNHLY and CDR2 FYNNEI. The V and J ends lost 2 bases and 4 bases respectively, with 11 bases between them. This CDR3 has 14 amino acids. The CDR3 bases are TGTGCCAGCAGTGAAAAGACTACCTCCACTGAAGCTTTCTCT. It codes for CASSEKTTSTEAFS.

As concerns this clonotype: Being one base from a much bigger clone, this may be a read error. Written as DNA, the CDR3 is TGCAGCGTTGGAGGACTAGCGGGAGGCCACACCGGGGAGCTGTTTTTT. This encodes CSVGGLAGGHTGELFF. The chain combines TRBV29-1 with TRBJ2-2, with TRBD2 matching 14 bases. The CDR3 contains 16 residues. CDR1 and CDR2 (germline): SQVTM, ANQGSEA. After removal of 4 bases from V and 3 bases from J, the junction contained 4 bases not matched to a gene.

This clonotype was counted ten times or more. This chain connects TRBV12-3 or TRBV12-4 to TRBJ1-1; D remains ambiguous. There are 14 residues in the CDR3. Trimming removed 7 bases from V and 0 bases from J, with 12 bases in between. The CDR3 protein is CASTRAPMNTEAFF. The CDR3 DNA is TGTGCCAGCACTAGGGCCCCCATGAACACTGAAGCTTTCTTT.

Comments on this clonotype: The junction shows a germline mismatch at one end, possibly a read error. The chain is built from TRBV7-9 and TRBJ2-2; 10 bases match TRBD2. CDR1 is SEHNR and CDR2 is FQNEAQ in the germline V gene (reference sequence). The CDR3 spans 15 residues. The CDR3 sequence is CASSLVAGGHGELFF. Written as DNA, the CDR3 is TGTGCCAGCAGTTTAGTAGCGGGAGGTCACGGGGAGCTGTTTTTT.

Concerning this clonotype itself: A junction end diverges from the germline sequence, so it may reflect a read error. The J gene is TRBJ1-1, the V gene TRBV12-5; 7 bases map to TRBD1. The V gene's germline CDR1 is LGHNT and CDR2 FRNRAP. This CDR3 has 16 amino acids. Here the CDR3 DNA reads TGTGCTGGTGGTTGGGTCCCACAGGGGATGGACACTGAAGCTTTCTTT. Amino acids: CAGGWVPQGMDTEAFF.

This chain links TRBV12-3 or TRBV12-4 with TRBJ2-2; maybe TRBD1 (5 bases). V shed 0 bases and J shed 3 bases, with 8 bases lying between them. The CDR3 length is 15 residues. CDR3 nucleotide sequence: TGTGCCAGCAGTTTAGCGGCAGGGCACACCGGGGAGCTGTTTTTT. Translation: CASSLAAGHTGELFF.

This sequence joins TRBV7-3 and TRBJ2-5, with D perhaps matching TRBD1 (8 bases). The CDR3 totals 16 residues. Germline values: CDR1 SGHTA, CDR2 FQGTGA. Trimming took off 2 bases at V and 5 bases at J, with 18 bases between the two ends. The CDR3 sequence: CASSLGGGQGAETQYF. The CDR3 coding sequence is TGTGCCAGCAGCTTAGGGGGAGGGCAGGGGGCGGAGACCCAGTACTTC.

The genes are TRBV7-9 and TRBJ2-2, with D maybe TRBD2 (6 bases). Trimming removed 8 bases from V and 7 bases from J, with 17 bases in between. This CDR3 region has 14 residues. Germline CDR1 and CDR2: SEHNR and FQNEAQ (reference sequence). CDR3 residues: CASSPPRGIGELFF. The DNA for the CDR3 is TGTGCCAGCTCACCACCGCGGGGAATCGGGGAGCTGTTTTTT. The variable domain in full, with the rest retrieved from reference TRBV7-9 and TRBJ2-2, is DTGVSQNPRHKITKRGQNVTFRCDPISEHNRLYWYRQTLGQGPEFLTYFQNEAQLEKSRLLSDRFSAERPKGSFSTLEIQRTEQGDSAMYLCASSPPRGIGELFFGEGSRLTVL.

This clonotype showed up many times. In DNA, the CDR3 is TGTGCCAGTAGTATGGGACAGGGGGCCTACGAGCAGTACTTC. Protein sequence: CASSMGQGAYEQYF. The chain is built from TRBV19 and TRBJ2-7; TRBD1 aligns across 11 bases. Germline CDR1 is LNHDA and CDR2 is SQIVND (reference sequence). With V trimmed by 3 bases and J by 2 bases, 0 bases remained unmatched. The CDR3 is 14 amino acids. Complete variable domain (other parts from reference TRBV19 and TRBJ2-7): DGGITQSPKYLFRKEGQNVTLSCEQNLNHDAMYWYRQDPGQGLRLIYYSQIVNDFQKGDIAEGYSVSREKKESFPLTVTSAQKNPTAFYLCASSMGQGAYEQYFGPGTRLTVT.

The V and J genes are TRBV20-1 and TRBJ2-2, with D possibly matching TRBD2 (5 bases). Germline CDR1 reads DFQATT; CDR2 reads SNEGSKA (reference sequence). Trimming left V 5 bases short and J 4 bases short, with 11 bases between. The CDR3 covers 13 residues. Here the CDR3 reads CSAERVGTGELFF. CDR3 coding DNA: TGCAGTGCTGAGAGGGTGGGCACCGGGGAGCTGTTTTTT.